These T cell receptor beta chains were read from a single sample in a study of blood T cell repertoires in COVID-19. The repertoire was sequenced with immunoSEQ multiplex PCR; TCRdb's copy has only in-frame clones and lacks some. The sample has about 240,000 clones, about 86% seen once. The sequencing sample was made of peripheral blood. These receptors originate from a man aged 55 to 70 with acute or convalescent COVID-19. CDR3s include the opening cysteine and the closing phenylalanine or tryptophan. Fields, in order: J gene, V gene, D gene, clone size, CDR3 DNA, CDR3 protein. A D gene is named only where the DNA matches it firmly. Clone size is shown for a subset of rows, as once, few, many or a class of expanded clone.

j_gene: TRBJ1-1; v_gene: TRBV11-2; d_gene: TRBD1; abundance: NA; CDR3nt: TGTGCCAGCAGCTGGGACAGGGTCGGGGGCACTGAAGCTTTCTTT; CDR3aa: CASSWDRVGGTEAFF
j_gene: TRBJ2-7; v_gene: TRBV25-1; d_gene: NA; abundance: NA; CDR3nt: TGTGCCAGCAGCCCCGGGGTTTTGCGGGGCTACGAGCAGTACTTC; CDR3aa: CASSPGVLRGYEQYF
j_gene: TRBJ1-5; v_gene: TRBV6-2/TRBV6-3; d_gene: NA; abundance: NA; CDR3nt: TGTGCCAGCAGTTCCCTGACAAGTAGCAATCAGCCCCAGCATTTT; CDR3aa: CASSSLTSSNQPQHF
j_gene: TRBJ2-3; v_gene: TRBV3-1/TRBV3-2; d_gene: NA; abundance: NA; CDR3nt: TGTGCCAGCAGCTCCCTGAGAAGAGCTAGCACAGATACGCAGTATTTT; CDR3aa: CASSSLRRASTDTQYF
j_gene: TRBJ2-7; v_gene: TRBV24-1; d_gene: TRBD2; abundance: NA; CDR3nt: TGTGCCACCAGTGCGATGACTAGCGGGAGGGACGAGCAGTACTTC; CDR3aa: CATSAMTSGRDEQYF
j_gene: TRBJ2-2; v_gene: TRBV9; d_gene: NA; abundance: NA; CDR3nt: TGTGCCAGCAGCGCCGGGACACCCACCGGGGAGCTGTTTTTT; CDR3aa: CASSAGTPTGELFF
j_gene: TRBJ1-1; v_gene: TRBV19; d_gene: TRBD1; abundance: NA; CDR3nt: TGTGCCAGTAGTAAGACAGGGGGAAACATGAACACTGAAGCTTTCTTT; CDR3aa: CASSKTGGNMNTEAFF
j_gene: TRBJ2-5; v_gene: TRBV11-2; d_gene: NA; abundance: NA; CDR3nt: TGTGCCAGCAGCTTAGTTGTCAGGCAAGAGACCCAGTACTTC; CDR3aa: CASSLVVRQETQYF
j_gene: TRBJ1-5; v_gene: TRBV6-2/TRBV6-3; d_gene: TRBD1; abundance: once; CDR3nt: TGTGCCAGCAGTTACGTTGACAGGGGAGGCGGGCAGCCCCAGCATTTT; CDR3aa: CASSYVDRGGGQPQHF
j_gene: TRBJ2-1; v_gene: TRBV24-1; d_gene: NA; abundance: NA; CDR3nt: TGTGCCACCAGTGATTTGCTCGCGTCTCACAATGAGCAGTTCTTC; CDR3aa: CATSDLLASHNEQFF
j_gene: TRBJ2-7; v_gene: TRBV4-3; d_gene: NA; abundance: once; CDR3nt: TGCGCCAGCAGCCAAGATAGGCAGGGGCCAAGTAACTACGAGCAGTACTTC; CDR3aa: CASSQDRQGPSNYEQYF
j_gene: TRBJ2-1; v_gene: TRBV4-3; d_gene: TRBD1; abundance: NA; CDR3nt: TGCGCCAGCAGCGAAAGGACAGGCGCTGACATGTATGAGCAGTTCTTC; CDR3aa: CASSERTGADMYEQFF
j_gene: TRBJ2-7; v_gene: TRBV7-6; d_gene: TRBD1; abundance: few; CDR3nt: TGTGCCAGCAGCCCCCGAGGGCAGGGGGCCTACGAGCAGTACTTC; CDR3aa: CASSPRGQGAYEQYF
j_gene: TRBJ2-7; v_gene: TRBV5-5; d_gene: NA; abundance: many; CDR3nt: TGTGCCAGCAGCGGGGGACTGGGTTTATTTTTCTCCTACGAGCAGTACTTC; CDR3aa: CASSGGLGLFFSYEQYF
j_gene: TRBJ1-1; v_gene: TRBV6-5; d_gene: NA; abundance: NA; CDR3nt: TGTGCCAGCATCTTGAACACTGAAGCTTTCTTT; CDR3aa: CASILNTEAFF
j_gene: TRBJ2-2; v_gene: TRBV7-6; d_gene: TRBD2; abundance: NA; CDR3nt: TGTGCCAGCAGCTTAGGGACTCCAGGGACTAGCGGGAGTCGAGTTGGCGGGGAGCTGTTTTTT; CDR3aa: CASSLGTPGTSGSRVGGELFF
j_gene: TRBJ2-7; v_gene: TRBV12-5; d_gene: NA; abundance: NA; CDR3nt: TGTGCTAGTGGTTCTATGCTACAGGCAAACAGCGCCTACGAGCAGTACTTC; CDR3aa: CASGSMLQANSAYEQYF
j_gene: TRBJ2-3; v_gene: TRBV4-1; d_gene: TRBD1; abundance: NA; CDR3nt: TGCGCCAGCAGCCCGACAGGGCCAGGACAGGGGCCAGATACGCAGTATTTT; CDR3aa: CASSPTGPGQGPDTQYF
j_gene: TRBJ2-7; v_gene: TRBV30; d_gene: TRBD2; abundance: NA; CDR3nt: TGTGCCTGGAGCTTACTAGCGGGAGTATACGAGCAGTACTTC; CDR3aa: CAWSLLAGVYEQYF
j_gene: TRBJ1-2; v_gene: TRBV7-2; d_gene: TRBD1; abundance: NA; CDR3nt: TGTGCCAGCAGCCCCCGGACAGGGGGCTATGGCTACACCTTC; CDR3aa: CASSPRTGGYGYTF
j_gene: TRBJ2-5; v_gene: TRBV2; d_gene: NA; abundance: NA; CDR3nt: TGTGCCAGCAGTGGGTGGCAGGGGATGGCGGAGACCCAGTACTTC; CDR3aa: CASSGWQGMAETQYF
j_gene: TRBJ2-5; v_gene: TRBV4-3; d_gene: NA; abundance: NA; CDR3nt: TGCGCCAGCAGCCAAGTTCCAGGGCGTGAGACCCAGTACTTC; CDR3aa: CASSQVPGRETQYF
j_gene: TRBJ1-2; v_gene: TRBV11-3; d_gene: NA; abundance: NA; CDR3nt: TGTGCCAGCAGCTTAAGGGGGTCATCCTTTTCCTATGGTTACACCTTC; CDR3aa: CASSLRGSSFSYGYTF
j_gene: TRBJ2-7; v_gene: TRBV11-2; d_gene: NA; abundance: NA; CDR3nt: TGTGCCAGCACCCCGGGCGCGGGACTCCGGCTAGGGGAGCAGTACTTC; CDR3aa: CASTPGAGLRLGEQYF
j_gene: TRBJ2-7; v_gene: TRBV11-3; d_gene: NA; abundance: NA; CDR3nt: TGTGCCAGCAGCTTAGGGCCACAGTCCTACGAGCAGTACTTC; CDR3aa: CASSLGPQSYEQYF
j_gene: TRBJ1-3; v_gene: TRBV4-2; d_gene: NA; abundance: NA; CDR3nt: TGTGCCAGCAGCCAATTTGCGGAGGGACCTATAACTGGAAACACCATATATTTT; CDR3aa: CASSQFAEGPITGNTIYF
j_gene: TRBJ2-6; v_gene: TRBV4-3; d_gene: NA; abundance: NA; CDR3nt: TGCGCCAGCAGCCAAGATTTCCCCATGAGCTCTGGGGCCAACGTCCTGACTTTC; CDR3aa: CASSQDFPMSSGANVLTF
j_gene: TRBJ1-6; v_gene: TRBV4-3; d_gene: NA; abundance: NA; CDR3nt: TGCGCCAGCAGCCGACAGGCCGAAAATTCACCCCTCCACTTT; CDR3aa: CASSRQAENSPLHF